This T cell receptor (beta chain) comes out of a study of shared clonotypes between healthy human individuals (dated by TCRdb to the early 2020s). Looking at the study overall: A couple of women and a few men aged 18 to 49 years were included in the cohort. Each donor's leukapheresis produced roughly between roughly 0.94 and 9.5 billion PBMCs. To estimate repertoire size and how much clonotype sharing occurs between individuals, the study deeply sequenced the blood TCR repertoires of several healthy adults. For each donor, CD4 naive and CD4 memory were each given three plates, CD8 naive was given two plates, and CD8 memory was given one plate. To increase sequencing depth and limit assay-specific biases, different laboratories used diverse techniques to prepare libraries and sequence TCR repertoires. General findings and caveats noted by the study authors: Compared with non-shared clonotypes, clonotypes shared by all four sorted-subset donors had higher generation probabilities. Naive subsets generally had larger estimated clonotype richness than memory subsets. The small number of donors limited the genetic and exposure-history diversity represented. Sampling was restricted to blood, and TCR repertoires in tissue are likely to differ from TCR repertoires in blood. Across a few donors, roughly 5% of naive CD4, approximately 3.5% of naive CD8, around 2.5% of memory CD4, and 0.3% to 0.45% of memory CD8 clonotypes were shared. Pairwise subsampling led to the expectation that sequencing depth would affect the degree of clonotype sharing among donors. Incomplete sequencing was indicated by rarefaction of sorted-subset datasets, despite the large sequencing depth.

To note about this clone: There is no known antigen for this receptor. Base qualities are missing; no much larger clone stands one base away.

The CDR3 holds 15 amino acids from the cysteine to the phenylalanine. CDR3 DNA is the only sequence kept; it has 45 bases, read in frame from the first base. Reading the germline V gene gives CDR1 LGHNA and CDR2 YNFKEQ. The V end loses 4 bases and the J end loses 3 bases, and a stretch of 16 bases separates them. Healthy HIV-negative adults with no recently reported acute infections or vaccinations were included as donors. Every donor was a Caucasian adult living in Nashville, Tennessee, USA. CD4+ T cells were enriched through magnetic negative selection, after which naive cells were positively selected on CD45RA and the remaining negative fraction served as the memory subset. Blood was obtained by leukapheresis, after which PBMCs were separated by Ficoll-Histopaque density gradient centrifugation and cryopreserved in liquid nitrogen vapor phase. Purity and quantity of every magnetically sorted T cell population were checked by analytical flow cytometry. From each sorted fraction, genomic DNA was isolated and quantified by UV absorbance on a Nanodrop 2000c.

Using the deep immunoSEQ assay, TCR CDR3 regions were amplified from genomic DNA by multiplex PCR. Genomic DNA extracted from each cell subset was distributed evenly over all wells of several immunoSEQ 96-well plates, and each plate served as one replicate. For sorted subsets, about 200 ng genomic DNA, equal to 30,000 or so T cell genomes, was loaded into each replicate PCR. Purified libraries were measured with a Qubit 3.0 fluorometer, size-checked on a Bioanalyzer 2100, and measured again with the KAPA Library Quantification kit. Every immunoSEQ 96-well plate was sequenced on a dedicated single-read 150-cycle Illumina NextSeq 550 flow cell. The original methods were these. Because the immunoSEQ output included only junctional sequences and no quality scores, the filtering could not be the same as the filtering used for full-length reads. To assign V/J genes and CDR3, sequences were annotated using PyIR, a Python wrapper for IgBLAST v1.9, with IMGT germline references. Reads were removed for weak V/J assignments (E-value above 1e-6), missing CDR3, stop codons, out-of-frame junctions, or ambiguous translated residues. A V3J clonotype was defined by an identical inferred V gene, J gene, and CDR3 amino acid sequence. Percentage overlap between repertoires was calculated by dividing the number of shared unique clonotypes by the size of the smaller repertoire. Repertoire richness was assessed with RTK rarefaction, the Chao1 estimator, and Recon v2.1 estimates of unobserved clonotypes. Generation probabilities for all TCRbeta clonotypes obtained by the gDNA method from a handful of donors were computed using OLGA. TCRdb took this table from immuneACCESS and kept in-frame rearrangements with V and J called. Such tables lack part of the clones; where checked against another copy, unresolved V genes explain under half of the gap, and the rest is unexplained. That table supplies the V and J calls and clone size; D and trimming were determined from the DNA. Recorded for this sample are 2 million to 2.5 million clones; 85% to 95% of them occurred a single time. The biggest ten clones account for about 0.39% of the sample.

The sample was naive CD4+ T cells from PBMCs. Taken with the paper, the label for cell subset or site translates to: CD45RA+ positively selected. This TCR was recovered from a man between 18 and 29 years old in good health. Some clones in this sample may be carry-over from other donors' samples. The chain is encoded by TRBV4-2 joined to TRBJ2-7, with the D gene not confidently named. The DNA sequence follows: TGTGCCAGCAGCCGAGAGTACAGTATAAACTACGAGCAGTACTTC. It codes for CASSREYSINYEQYF.